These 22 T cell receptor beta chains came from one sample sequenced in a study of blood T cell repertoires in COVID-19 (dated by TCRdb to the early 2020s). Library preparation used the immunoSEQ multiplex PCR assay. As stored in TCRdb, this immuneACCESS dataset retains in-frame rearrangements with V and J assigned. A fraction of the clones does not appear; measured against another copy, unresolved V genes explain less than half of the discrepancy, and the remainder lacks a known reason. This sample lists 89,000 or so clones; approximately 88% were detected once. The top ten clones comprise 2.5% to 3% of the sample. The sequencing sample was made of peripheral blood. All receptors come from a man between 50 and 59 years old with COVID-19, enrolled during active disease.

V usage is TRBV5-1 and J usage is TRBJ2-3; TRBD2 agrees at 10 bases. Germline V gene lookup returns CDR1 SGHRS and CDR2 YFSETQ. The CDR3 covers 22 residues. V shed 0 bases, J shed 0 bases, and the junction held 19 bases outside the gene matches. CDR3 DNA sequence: TGCGCCAGCAGCTTGGGTCTCGGGGCTAGCGGGGGACCCAGTGCTAGCACAGATACGCAGTATTTT. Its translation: CASSLGLGASGGPSASTDTQYF.

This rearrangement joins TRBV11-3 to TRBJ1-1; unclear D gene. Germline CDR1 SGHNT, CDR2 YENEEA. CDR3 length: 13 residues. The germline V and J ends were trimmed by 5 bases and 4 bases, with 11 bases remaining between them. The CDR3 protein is CASSPREGTEAFF. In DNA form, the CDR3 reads TGTGCCAGCAGCCCCCGGGAGGGCACTGAAGCTTTCTTT.

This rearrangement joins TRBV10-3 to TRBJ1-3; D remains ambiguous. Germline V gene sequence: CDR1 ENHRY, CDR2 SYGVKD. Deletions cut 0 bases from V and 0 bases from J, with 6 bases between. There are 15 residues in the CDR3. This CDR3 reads CAISESPSSGNTIYF. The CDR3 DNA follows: TGTGCCATCAGTGAGTCTCCGAGCTCTGGAAACACCATATATTTT.

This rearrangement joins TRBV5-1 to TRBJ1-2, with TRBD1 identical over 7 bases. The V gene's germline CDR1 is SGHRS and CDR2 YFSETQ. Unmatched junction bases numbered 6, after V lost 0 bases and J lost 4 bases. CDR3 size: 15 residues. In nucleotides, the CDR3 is TGCGCCAGCAGCTTGGAGACAGGGAACTTCTATGGCTACACCTTC. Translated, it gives CASSLETGNFYGYTF.

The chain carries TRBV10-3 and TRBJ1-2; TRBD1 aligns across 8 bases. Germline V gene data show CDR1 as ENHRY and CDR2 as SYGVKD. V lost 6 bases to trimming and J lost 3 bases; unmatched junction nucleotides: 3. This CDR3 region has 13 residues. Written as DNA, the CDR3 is TGTGCCATCAGGGACAGGGCAGACTATGGCTACACCTTC. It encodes CAIRDRADYGYTF.

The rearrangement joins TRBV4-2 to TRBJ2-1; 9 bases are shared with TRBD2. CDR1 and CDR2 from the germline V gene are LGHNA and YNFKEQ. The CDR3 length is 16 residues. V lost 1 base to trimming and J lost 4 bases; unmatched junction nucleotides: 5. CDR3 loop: CASSQATGLAYNEQFF. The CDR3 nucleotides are TGTGCCAGCAGCCAAGCGACGGGACTAGCATACAATGAGCAGTTCTTC.

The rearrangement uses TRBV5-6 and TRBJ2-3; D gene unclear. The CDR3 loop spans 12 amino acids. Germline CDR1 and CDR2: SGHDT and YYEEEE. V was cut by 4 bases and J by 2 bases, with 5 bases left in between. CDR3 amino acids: CASSLPTDTQYF. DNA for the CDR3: TGTGCCAGCAGCCTACCCACAGATACGCAGTATTTT. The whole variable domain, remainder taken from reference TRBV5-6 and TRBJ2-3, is DAGVTQSPTHLIKTRGQQVTLRCSPKSGHDTVSWYQQALGQGPQFIFQYYEEEERQRGNFPDRFSGHQFPNYSSELNVNALLLGDSALYLCASSLPTDTQYFGPGTRLTVL.

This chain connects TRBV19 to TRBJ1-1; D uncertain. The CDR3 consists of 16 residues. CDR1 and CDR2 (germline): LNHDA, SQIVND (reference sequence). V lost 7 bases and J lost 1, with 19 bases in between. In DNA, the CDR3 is TGTGCCAGTACCCCCCCGCGGAGGCTTGGGAACACTGAAGCTTTCTTT. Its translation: CASTPPRRLGNTEAFF. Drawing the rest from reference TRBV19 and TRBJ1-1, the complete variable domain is DGGITQSPKYLFRKEGQNVTLSCEQNLNHDAMYWYRQDPGQGLRLIYYSQIVNDFQKGDIAEGYSVSREKKESFPLTVTSAQKNPTAFYLCASTPPRRLGNTEAFFGQGTRLTVV.

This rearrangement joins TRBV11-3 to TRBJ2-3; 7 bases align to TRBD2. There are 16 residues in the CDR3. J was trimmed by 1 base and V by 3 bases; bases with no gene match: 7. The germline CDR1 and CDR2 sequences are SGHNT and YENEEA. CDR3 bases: TGTGCCAGCAGCTTTCAGAGCGGGGAGGGCACAGATACGCAGTATTTT. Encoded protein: CASSFQSGEGTDTQYF. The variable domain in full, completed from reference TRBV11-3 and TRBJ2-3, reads EAGVVQSPRYKIIEKKQPVAFWCNPISGHNTLYWYLQNLGQGPELLIRYENEEAVDDSQLPKDRFSAERLKGVDSTLKIQPAELGDSAVYLCASSFQSGEGTDTQYFGPGTRLTVL.

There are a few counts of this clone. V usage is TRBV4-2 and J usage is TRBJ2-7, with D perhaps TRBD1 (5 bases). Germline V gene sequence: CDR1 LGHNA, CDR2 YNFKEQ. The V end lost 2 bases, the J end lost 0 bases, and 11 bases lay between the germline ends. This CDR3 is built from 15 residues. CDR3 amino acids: CASSQMTAASYEQYF. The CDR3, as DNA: TGTGCCAGCAGCCAAATGACAGCCGCCTCCTACGAGCAGTACTTC.

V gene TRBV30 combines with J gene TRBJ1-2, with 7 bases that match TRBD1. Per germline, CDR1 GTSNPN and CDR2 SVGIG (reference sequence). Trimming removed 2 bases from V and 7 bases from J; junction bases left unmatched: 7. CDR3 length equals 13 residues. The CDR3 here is CAWSTYRGSGYTF. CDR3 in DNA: TGTGCCTGGAGTACCTACAGGGGCTCTGGCTACACCTTC.

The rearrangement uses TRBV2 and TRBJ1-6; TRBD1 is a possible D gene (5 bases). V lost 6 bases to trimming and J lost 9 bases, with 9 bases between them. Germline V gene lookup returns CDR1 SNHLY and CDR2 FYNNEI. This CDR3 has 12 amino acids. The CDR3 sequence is CASRRGGSPLHF. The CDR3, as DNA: TGTGCCAGCAGGAGGGGAGGTTCACCCCTCCACTTT.

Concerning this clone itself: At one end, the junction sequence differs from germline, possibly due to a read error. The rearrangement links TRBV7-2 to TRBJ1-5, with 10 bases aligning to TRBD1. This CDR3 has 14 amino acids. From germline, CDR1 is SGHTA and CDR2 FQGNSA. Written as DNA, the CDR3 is TGTGCCAGCAGCCGGGACAGGGGCAACCAGCCCCAGCATTTT. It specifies CASSRDRGNQPQHF.

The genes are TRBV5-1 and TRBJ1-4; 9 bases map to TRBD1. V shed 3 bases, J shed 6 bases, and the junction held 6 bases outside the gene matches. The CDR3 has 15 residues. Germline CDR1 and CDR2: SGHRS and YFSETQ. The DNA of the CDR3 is TGCGCCAGCAGCTGGGGGACAGGGTTCGATGAAAAACTGTTTTTT. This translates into CASSWGTGFDEKLFF.

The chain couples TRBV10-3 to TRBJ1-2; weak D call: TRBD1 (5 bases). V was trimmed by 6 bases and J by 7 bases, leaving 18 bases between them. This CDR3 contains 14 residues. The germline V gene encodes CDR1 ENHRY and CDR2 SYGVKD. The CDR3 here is CAISIGQGVSGYTF. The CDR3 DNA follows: TGTGCCATCAGCATTGGGCAGGGCGTCAGTGGCTACACCTTC.

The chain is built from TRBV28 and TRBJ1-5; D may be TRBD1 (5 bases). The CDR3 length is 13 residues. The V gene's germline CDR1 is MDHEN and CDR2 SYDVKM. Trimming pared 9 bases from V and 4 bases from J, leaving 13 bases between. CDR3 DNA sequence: TGTGCCAGTAGGGGCTCCAATAATCAGCCCCAGCATTTT. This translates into CASRGSNNQPQHF.

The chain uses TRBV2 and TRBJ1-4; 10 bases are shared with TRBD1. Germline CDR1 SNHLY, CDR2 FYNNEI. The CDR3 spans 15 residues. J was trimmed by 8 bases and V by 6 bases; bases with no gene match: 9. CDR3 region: CASRKAGQGTEKLFF. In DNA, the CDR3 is TGTGCCAGCAGAAAAGCGGGACAGGGGACCGAAAAACTGTTTTTT.

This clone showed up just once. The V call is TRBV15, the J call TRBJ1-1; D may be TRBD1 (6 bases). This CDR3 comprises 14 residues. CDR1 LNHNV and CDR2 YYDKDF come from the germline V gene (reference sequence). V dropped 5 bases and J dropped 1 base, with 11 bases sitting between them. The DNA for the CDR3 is TGTGCCACCAGCGGCAGGGGACGGAACACTGAAGCTTTCTTT. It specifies CATSGRGRNTEAFF.

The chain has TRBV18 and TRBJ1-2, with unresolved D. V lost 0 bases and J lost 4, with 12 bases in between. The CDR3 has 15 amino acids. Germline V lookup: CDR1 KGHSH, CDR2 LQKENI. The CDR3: CASSPPFPGSYGYTF. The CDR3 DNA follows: TGTGCCAGCTCACCACCGTTTCCAGGAAGCTATGGCTACACCTTC. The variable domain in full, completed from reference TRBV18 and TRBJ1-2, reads NAGVMQNPRHLVRRRGQEARLRCSPMKGHSHVYWYRQLPEEGLKFMVYLQKENIIDESGMPKERFSAEFPKEGPSILRIQQVVRGDSAAYFCASSPPFPGSYGYTFGSGTRLTVV.

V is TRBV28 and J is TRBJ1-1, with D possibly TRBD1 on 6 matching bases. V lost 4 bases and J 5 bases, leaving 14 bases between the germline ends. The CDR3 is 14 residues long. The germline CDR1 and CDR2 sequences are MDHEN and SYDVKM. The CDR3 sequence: CASSSTGMGTEAFF. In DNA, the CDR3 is TGTGCCAGCAGTTCTACAGGGATGGGGACTGAAGCTTTCTTT.

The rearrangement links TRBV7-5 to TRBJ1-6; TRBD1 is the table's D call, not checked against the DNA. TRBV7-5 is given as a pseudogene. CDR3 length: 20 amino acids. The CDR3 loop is CARSCQGACWRGGPYSPLHF. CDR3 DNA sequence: TGTGCCAGAAGCTGTCAGGGGGCATGTTGGAGAGGGGGCCCCTATTCACCCCTCCACTTT.

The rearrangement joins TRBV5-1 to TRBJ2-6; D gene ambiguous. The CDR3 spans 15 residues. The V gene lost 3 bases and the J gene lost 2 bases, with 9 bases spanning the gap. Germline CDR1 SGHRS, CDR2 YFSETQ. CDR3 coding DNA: TGCGCCAGCAGCTCAAGTATAGCTGGGGCCAACGTCCTGACTTTC. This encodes CASSSSIAGANVLTF.